These 10 T cell receptor beta chains were all obtained from the same sample, sequenced in a study of shared clonotypes between healthy human individuals. Here immunoSEQ multiplex PCR was the method, and the copy in TCRdb shows in-frame clones only, minus some. The table has hundreds of thousands of clones, just over 75% seen once; the top ten hold around 12%. The sequenced sample consisted of PBMCs. These receptors were obtained from a woman between 35 and 50 years old in good health. Some clones in this sample may be carry-over from other donors' samples.

As for this clone: At the DNA level, this CDR3 is encoded by other sequences in the same sample as well. The V gene is TRBV7-9, the J gene TRBJ2-2; D not resolved. The V gene's germline CDR1 is SEHNR and CDR2 FQNEAQ (reference sequence). The CDR3 length is 13 residues. V dropped 0 bases and J dropped 5 bases, with 4 bases sitting between them. Here the CDR3 reads CASSLARTGELFF. The CDR3 DNA follows: TGTGCCAGCAGCTTAGCGAGGACCGGGGAGCTGTTTTTT.

The rearrangement links TRBV19 to TRBJ2-3, with D perhaps TRBD2 (5 bases). The CDR3 consists of 17 residues. In germline, CDR1 is LNHDA, CDR2 SQIVND (reference sequence). Trimming shortened V by 4 bases and J by 2 bases, and 19 bases separated the two germline ends. Written as DNA, the CDR3 is TGTGCCAGTAGTACAGTAGAAGAGGGTAGACACACAGATACGCAGTATTTT. Its protein is CASSTVEEGRHTDTQYF. Complete variable domain (other parts from reference TRBV19 and TRBJ2-3): DGGITQSPKYLFRKEGQNVTLSCEQNLNHDAMYWYRQDPGQGLRLIYYSQIVNDFQKGDIAEGYSVSREKKESFPLTVTSAQKNPTAFYLCASSTVEEGRHTDTQYFGPGTRLTVL.

The V and J genes are TRBV6-6 and TRBJ1-1; D unclear. Germline V lookup: CDR1 MNHNY, CDR2 SVGAGI (reference sequence). Trimming shortened V by 4 bases and J by 1 base, and 13 bases separated the two germline ends. This CDR3 has 15 residues. The DNA for the CDR3 is TGTGCCAGCAGTTTGGCTTCGTCGGCGAACACTGAAGCTTTCTTT. It specifies CASSLASSANTEAFF.

The V call is TRBV6-1, the J call TRBJ2-3; TRBD2 agrees at 8 bases. CDR3 length: 15 residues. The junction had 4 bases not matched to a gene; V was cut back by 5 bases and J by 0 bases. Looked up from germline, CDR1 is MNHNS and CDR2 is SASEGT. The CDR3 region is CASSPLAVSTDTQYF. The CDR3 DNA sequence: TGTGCCAGCAGTCCACTAGCGGTTAGCACAGATACGCAGTATTTT.

V is TRBV5-4 and J is TRBJ2-1; 8 bases are a match to TRBD1. Germline CDR1 is SGHNT and CDR2 is YYREEE (reference sequence). This CDR3 region has 13 residues. J lost 13 bases, V lost 3 bases, and 9 bases had no gene match. CDR3 protein: CASSSPPRGHQFF. The CDR3 coding sequence is TGTGCCAGCAGCTCGCCACCCAGGGGGCATCAGTTCTTC. Together with reference TRBV5-4 and TRBJ2-1, the CDR3 gives the full variable domain: ETGVTQSPTHLIKTRGQQVTLRCSSQSGHNTVSWYQQALGQGPQFIFQYYREEENGRGNFPPRFSGLQFPNYSSELNVNALELDDSALYLCASSSPPRGHQFFGPGTRLTVL.

The chain couples TRBV5-8 to TRBJ2-5, with a tentative D call TRBD2 (5 bases). The V end lost 4 bases, the J end lost 5 bases, and 18 bases lay between the germline ends. The CDR3 is made up of 15 amino acids. The germline V gene has CDR1 SGHTS and CDR2 YDEGEE. This CDR3 is CASSPGVAGGETQYF. The DNA of the CDR3 is TGTGCCAGCAGCCCTGGGGTCGCGGGTGGCGAGACCCAGTACTTC. Full variable domain (missing parts from reference TRBV5-8 and TRBJ2-5): EAGVTQSPTHLIKTRGQQATLRCSPISGHTSVYWYQQALGLGLQFLLWYDEGEERNRGNFPPRFSGRQFPNYSSELNVNALELEDSALYLCASSPGVAGGETQYFGPGTRLLVL.

On this clone itself: This likely reflects a read error, since a far larger clone is one base away. J is TRBJ2-5 and V is TRBV30, with D uncertain. The CDR3 consists of 15 residues. Germline-derived CDR1 and CDR2 are GTSNPN and SVGIG (reference sequence). The CDR3 DNA follows: TGTGCCTGGAGTCAATTAGTGGGGTATCAAGAGGCCCAGTACTTC. Protein sequence: CAWSQLVGYQEAQYF.

The chain combines TRBV5-1 with TRBJ1-1, with no clear D. The CDR3 runs to 14 residues. V lost 3 bases to trimming and J lost 3 bases, with 12 bases between them. Germline CDR1 SGHRS, CDR2 YFSETQ. In nucleotides, the CDR3 is TGCGCCAGCAGCTCCCGGACCTCCCACACTGAAGCTTTCTTT. It is translated as CASSSRTSHTEAFF.

This clone was counted once. The rearrangement uses TRBV27 and TRBJ1-5; TRBD1 aligns across 8 bases. Germline CDR1 reads MNHEY; CDR2 reads SMNVEV (reference sequence). V trimming: 2 bases; J trimming: 7 bases; junction bases outside the gene matches: 4. The CDR3 extends over 14 amino acids. This CDR3 reads CASSLGTGKQPQHF. DNA of the CDR3: TGTGCCAGCAGTTTAGGGACAGGTAAACAGCCCCAGCATTTT.

The chain is built from TRBV4-3 and TRBJ2-7; D not resolved. This CDR3 comprises 15 residues. Germline lookup yields CDR1 LGHNA and CDR2 YSLEER. V lost 2 bases and J 0 bases, leaving 11 bases between the germline ends. The CDR3 reads CASSQTTLSSYEQYF. Written as DNA, the CDR3 is TGCGCCAGCAGCCAAACAACACTTAGCTCCTACGAGCAGTACTTC.